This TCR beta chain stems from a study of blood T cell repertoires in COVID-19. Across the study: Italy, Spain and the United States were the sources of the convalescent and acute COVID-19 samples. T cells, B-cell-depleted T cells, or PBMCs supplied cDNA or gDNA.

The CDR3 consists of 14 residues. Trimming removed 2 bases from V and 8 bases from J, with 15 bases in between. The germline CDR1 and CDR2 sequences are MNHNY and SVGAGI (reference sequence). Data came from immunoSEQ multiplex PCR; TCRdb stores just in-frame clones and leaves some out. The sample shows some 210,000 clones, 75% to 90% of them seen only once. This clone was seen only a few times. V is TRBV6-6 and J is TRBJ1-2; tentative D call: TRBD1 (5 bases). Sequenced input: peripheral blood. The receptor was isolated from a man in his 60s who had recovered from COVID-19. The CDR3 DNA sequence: TGTGCCAGCAGTTACCCAGGGAATTTAGAGGGCTACACCTTC. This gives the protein CASSYPGNLEGYTF.